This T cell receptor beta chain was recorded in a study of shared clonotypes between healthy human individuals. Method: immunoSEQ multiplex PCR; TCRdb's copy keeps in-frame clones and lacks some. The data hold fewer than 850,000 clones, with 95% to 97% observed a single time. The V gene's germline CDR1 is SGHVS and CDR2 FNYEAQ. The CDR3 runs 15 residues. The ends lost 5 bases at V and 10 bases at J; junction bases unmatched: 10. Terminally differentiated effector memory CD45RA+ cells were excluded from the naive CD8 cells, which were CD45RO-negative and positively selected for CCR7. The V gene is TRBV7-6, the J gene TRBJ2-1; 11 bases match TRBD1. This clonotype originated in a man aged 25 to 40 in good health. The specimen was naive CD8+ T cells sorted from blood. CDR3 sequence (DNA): TGTGCCAGCAGCCCCCGAGGGACAGGGGGGGAGGAGCAGTTCTTC. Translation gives CASSPRGTGGEEQFF.